This T cell receptor beta chain was sequenced during a study of shared clonotypes between healthy human individuals. The germline V gene has CDR1 MNHNS and CDR2 SASEGT. This CDR3 has 15 residues. V was trimmed by 8 bases and J by 1 base, leaving 14 bases between them. About this clone itself: Its antigen is still unknown.

Naive-designated CD8 cells lacked CD45RO, were positively enriched for CCR7, and omitted terminally differentiated effector memory CD45RA+ cells. Findings and caveats of the study: Memory subsets generally showed lower estimated richness than naive subsets. Clonotypes shared by all four donors outscored non-shared clonotypes in generation probability.

On sorted subsets, replicate PCRs used 200 to 250 ng DNA, or tens of thousands of T cell genomes. Libraries were prepared by immunoSEQ multiplex PCR; TCRdb keeps only in-frame clonotypes and omits some of them. Counted here are roughly 2,000,000 clones, about 95% occurring once; the ten biggest clones make up less than 1.5%. The chain has TRBV6-1 and TRBJ2-2; D not certain. Material for sequencing was naive CD8+ T cells sorted from blood. This receptor was obtained from a man younger than 35 in good health. CDR3 in amino acids: CASYQVGENTGELFF. The DNA for the CDR3 is TGTGCCAGCTACCAAGTTGGGGAGAACACCGGGGAGCTGTTTTTT.